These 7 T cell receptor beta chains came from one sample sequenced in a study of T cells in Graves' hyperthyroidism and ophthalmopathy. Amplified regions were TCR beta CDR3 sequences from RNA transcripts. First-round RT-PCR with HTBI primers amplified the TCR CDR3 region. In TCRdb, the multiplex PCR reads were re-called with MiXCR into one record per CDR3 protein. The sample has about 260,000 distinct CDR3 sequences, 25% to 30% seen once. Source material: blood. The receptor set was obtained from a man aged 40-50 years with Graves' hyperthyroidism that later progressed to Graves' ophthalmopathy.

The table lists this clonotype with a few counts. DNA for the CDR3: TGTGCCAGCTCACCCGGTTACGGGCCGAACACTGAAGCTTTCTTT. Translated, it gives CASSPGYGPNTEAFF. This sequence joins TRBV18 and TRBJ1-1; D is unclear. The germline gives CDR1 KGHSH, CDR2 LQKENI. The CDR3 length is 15 residues. V was trimmed by 3 bases and J by 1 base, leaving 12 bases between them.

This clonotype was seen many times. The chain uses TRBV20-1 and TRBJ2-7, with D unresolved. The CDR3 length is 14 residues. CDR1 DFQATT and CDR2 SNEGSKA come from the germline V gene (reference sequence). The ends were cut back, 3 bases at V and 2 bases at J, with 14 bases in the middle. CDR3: CSARGPPRPYEQYF. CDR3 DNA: TGCAGTGCTAGGGGTCCGCCCCGTCCCTACGAGCAGTACTTC.

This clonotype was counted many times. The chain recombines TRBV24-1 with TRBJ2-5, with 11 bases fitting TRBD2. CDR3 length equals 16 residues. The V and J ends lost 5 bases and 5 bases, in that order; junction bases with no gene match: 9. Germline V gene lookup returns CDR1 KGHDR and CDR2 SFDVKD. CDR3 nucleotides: TGTGCCACCAGTGGAAAGACTAGCGGGATGGCGGAGACCCAGTACTTC. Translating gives CATSGKTSGMAETQYF.

CDR3 sequence (DNA): TGTGCCAGCAGTCCCCGACACTTAGGAACTGAAGCTTTCTTT. Protein product: CASSPRHLGTEAFF. This chain uses TRBV12-3 or TRBV12-4 with TRBJ1-1, with unresolved D. The CDR3 covers 14 residues. The V end was cut by 5 bases, the J end by 5 bases, with 15 bases between.

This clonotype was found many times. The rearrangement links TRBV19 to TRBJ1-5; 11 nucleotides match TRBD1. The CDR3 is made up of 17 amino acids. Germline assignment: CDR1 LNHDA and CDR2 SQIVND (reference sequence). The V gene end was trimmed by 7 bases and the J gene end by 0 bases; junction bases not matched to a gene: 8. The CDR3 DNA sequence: TGTGCCAGTACCAATGGGGACAGGGGGGGTAGCAATCAGCCCCAGCATTTT. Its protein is CASTNGDRGGSNQPQHF.

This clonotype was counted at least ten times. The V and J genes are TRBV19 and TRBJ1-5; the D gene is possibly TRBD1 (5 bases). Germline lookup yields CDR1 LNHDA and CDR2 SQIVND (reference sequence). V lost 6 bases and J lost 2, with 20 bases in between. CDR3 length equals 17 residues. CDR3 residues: CASSQAGLAEGNQPQHF. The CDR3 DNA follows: TGTGCCAGTAGCCAAGCAGGGCTGGCGGAGGGCAATCAGCCCCAGCATTTT.

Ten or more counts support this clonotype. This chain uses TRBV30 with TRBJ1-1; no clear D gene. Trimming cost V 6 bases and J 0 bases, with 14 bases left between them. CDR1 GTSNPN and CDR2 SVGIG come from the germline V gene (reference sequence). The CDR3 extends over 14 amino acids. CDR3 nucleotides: TGTGCCTGCCACAGCGATTTCATGAACACTGAAGCTTTCTTT. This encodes CACHSDFMNTEAFF.